This T cell receptor (beta chain) was recovered during a study of blood T cells in healthy people across ages. Study-wide points: Strongly correlated with naive T cell percentage was TCR beta diversity. The study found more naive CD4+ cells and higher diversity in long-lived than aged donors. Older individuals had lower TCR beta diversity per million T cells (the decline was roughly linear).

Only a few counts were recorded for this clonotype. Its antigen remains unknown. For the second PCR, which ran for roughly 6 to 11 cycles, a sample-barcoded 5' primer and a J-beta primer mix were used. TCRdb ran MiXCR on the 5' RACE reads and lists one entry per CDR3 protein. Seen here are about 640,000 distinct CDR3 sequences, under 65% observed once, and the top ten hold 30% to 45%. The V segment lost 0 bases and the J segment 0 bases; nucleotides outside the gene matches: 7. The CDR3 sequence is 17 residues long. Germline CDR1 DFQATT, CDR2 SNEGSKA (reference sequence). The origin of this receptor is a man aged 55-75 years in good health. The chain has TRBV20-1 and TRBJ2-1, with 8 bases fitting TRBD1. The sequencing sample was made of blood. CDR3 sequence (DNA): TGCAGTGCTAGAGATTCAGGGGGCAAATTCTCCTACAATGAGCAGTTCTTC. It specifies CSARDSGGKFSYNEQFF.